The rows below give T cell receptor beta chains drawn from one sample of a study of graft-versus-host responses after intestinal transplantation. For these receptors, no antigen is known. Using immunoSEQ multiplex PCR, the repertoire was profiled, and TCRdb retains in-frame clones only, with some absent. The table has about 82,000 clones, around 91% seen once. The sample consisted of unstimulated CD4+ T cells sorted from spleen or lymph node cells, taken before intestinal transplant. All receptors come from a human donor who received an intestinal transplant. The CDR3 runs from the conserved cysteine through the conserved F or W. A D gene is named only where the DNA matches it firmly. Some rows have no size entry. The others give once, few or many, or a class for an expanded clone.

abundance	v_gene	len	j_gene	d_gene	CDR3nt	CDR3aa
few	TRBV9	13	TRBJ1-6	TRBD1	TGTGCCAGCAGCCTCCAGGGACAGGGGACCCTCCACTTT	CASSLQGQGTLHF
NA	TRBV7-2	14	TRBJ2-5	NA	TGTGCCAGCAGCTTAGGAGGGTTCCAAGAGACCCAGTACTTC	CASSLGGFQETQYF
NA	TRBV10-3	13	TRBJ2-5	TRBD2	TGTGCCATCAGCCTTAGCGGGCCGGAGACCCAGTACTTC	CAISLSGPETQYF
few	TRBV30	17	TRBJ2-2	NA	TGTGCCTGGAGTGTATTAGGCAAGACAGCTAACACCGGGGAGCTGTTTTTT	CAWSVLGKTANTGELFF
NA	TRBV30	12	TRBJ1-1	NA	TGTGCCTGGAAGGGGGAAAACACTGAAGCTTTCTTT	CAWKGENTEAFF
NA	TRBV7-2	15	TRBJ1-2	NA	TGTGCCAGCAGCCCTAGCGGAGACAGATACTATGGCTACACCTTC	CASSPSGDRYYGYTF
NA	TRBV30	18	TRBJ2-1	TRBD2	TGTGCCTGGAGTTGGATTAGCGGGGGAGGGGGTCGTCGGGGTGAGCAGTTCTTC	CAWSWISGGGGRRGEQFF
NA	TRBV19	13	TRBJ1-1	NA	TGTGCCAGTAGTATTCAGGGAGGGACTGAAGCTTTCTTT	CASSIQGGTEAFF
NA	TRBV6-5	14	TRBJ1-2	NA	TGTGCCAGCTCCCTGGGAGCAGCAAACTATGGCTACACCTTC	CASSLGAANYGYTF
NA	TRBV2	15	TRBJ2-3	TRBD2	TGTGCCAGCAGAGACAGCGGGGATTACACAGATACGCAGTATTTT	CASRDSGDYTDTQYF
NA	TRBV7-2	15	TRBJ2-3	NA	TGTGCCAGCAGCCGGCGGGGTCCCGGCACAGATACGCAGTATTTT	CASSRRGPGTDTQYF
NA	TRBV19	14	TRBJ1-2	TRBD1	TGTGCCAGTAGACAGGGGGCTACCAACTATGGCTACACCTTC	CASRQGATNYGYTF
NA	TRBV5-1	14	TRBJ1-2	TRBD1	TGCGCCAGCAGCTTGCCCGGACAGGGCTACGGCTACACCTTC	CASSLPGQGYGYTF
few	TRBV2	15	TRBJ1-3	NA	TGTGCCAGCAGAGTATCCCAGGGAACTGGAAACACCATATATTTT	CASRVSQGTGNTIYF
NA	TRBV4-1	15	TRBJ1-1	NA	TGCGCCAGCAGCCCCACCGGGACACTGAACACTGAAGCTTTCTTT	CASSPTGTLNTEAFF
once	TRBV6-6	12	TRBJ1-2	TRBD1	TGTGCCAGCAGCCCCACAGGGGGCGGCTACACCTTC	CASSPTGGGYTF
NA	TRBV10-1	18	TRBJ2-1	TRBD1	TGCGCCAGCAGTGAGAAGGGGCTTGGGACAGGGGGCTTCGATGAGCAGTTCTTC	CASSEKGLGTGGFDEQFF
few	TRBV27	13	TRBJ1-4	NA	TGTGCCAGCAGTTCGGGAGGGTTCGGAAAACTGTTTTTT	CASSSGGFGKLFF
once	TRBV30	14	TRBJ2-5	TRBD1	TGTGCCTGGACTCAGGACAGGCCTCAAGAGACCCAGTACTTC	CAWTQDRPQETQYF
once	TRBV29-1	14	TRBJ1-1	NA	TGCAGCGTTGCAGACACAGGGCGGGGGACTGAAGCTTTCTTT	CSVADTGRGTEAFF
NA	TRBV27	17	TRBJ2-7	NA	TGTGCCAGCAGTTTTTCAAGGGGGGGAATCGGGGACTACGAGCAGTACTTC	CASSFSRGGIGDYEQYF
NA	TRBV7-9	15	TRBJ1-1	TRBD1	TGTGCCAGCAGCCTAGGGACAGGGGAGGACACTGAAGCTTTCTTT	CASSLGTGEDTEAFF
NA	TRBV5-6	17	TRBJ1-6	TRBD1	TGTGCCAGCAGCTTGGGCCCAGGGGGGACCTATAATTCACCCCTCCACTTT	CASSLGPGGTYNSPLHF
NA	TRBV6-5	15	TRBJ2-1	NA	TGTGCCAGCAGTTACGATACGGGGATTAACAATGAGCAGTTCTTC	CASSYDTGINNEQFF
NA	TRBV30	14	TRBJ2-5	TRBD2	TGTGCCTGGAGGAGACTAGCGGGGGGGGAGACCCAGTACTTC	CAWRRLAGGETQYF
NA	TRBV10-3	15	TRBJ2-5	TRBD1	TGTGCCATCACCGGAGACAGGGCCCGGATGGAGACCCAGTACTTC	CAITGDRARMETQYF
NA	TRBV18	15	TRBJ2-3	NA	TGTGCCAGCTCACCTGTCGCTCAAACGGCAGATACGCAGTATTTT	CASSPVAQTADTQYF
NA	TRBV9	14	TRBJ1-6	NA	TGTGCCAGCAGCGTAAAGTGGGGGGGGTCACCCCTCCACTTT	CASSVKWGGSPLHF
NA	TRBV7-7	15	TRBJ2-3	TRBD1	TGTGCCAGCAGCTTCCACGGGACAGGGAACAATACGCAGTATTTT	CASSFHGTGNNTQYF
NA	TRBV5-1	14	TRBJ2-7	NA	TGCGCCAGCAGCTTGGACAGGGAGACCTACGAGCAGTACTTC	CASSLDRETYEQYF
NA	TRBV6-5	13	TRBJ1-1	NA	TGTGCCAGCAGAGCCCCATCCAACACTGAAGCTTTCTTT	CASRAPSNTEAFF
NA	TRBV5-1	18	TRBJ2-3	NA	TGCGCCAGCAGCTCCAGAAAACCGACAGGAGACCTCACAGATACGCAGTATTTT	CASSSRKPTGDLTDTQYF
few	TRBV7-9	13	TRBJ1-1	NA	TGTGCCAGCAGCTTAGCAGCTAACACTGAAGCTTTCTTT	CASSLAANTEAFF
NA	TRBV6-5	16	TRBJ1-2	NA	TGTGCCAGCAGTTACGACCAGGCAGGGTATACTCGGGGCTACACCTTC	CASSYDQAGYTRGYTF
NA	TRBV30	13	TRBJ1-4	TRBD1	TGTGCCTGGAGTGGCCAGGGGGGTGAAAAACTGTTTTTT	CAWSGQGGEKLFF
NA	TRBV30	17	TRBJ1-5	NA	TGTGCCTGGAGTGTCTTTCGCGGCCAGGGATTCTATCAGCCCCAGCATTTT	CAWSVFRGQGFYQPQHF
NA	TRBV2	16	TRBJ2-1	NA	TGTGCCAGCAGTGCACTTAGCGGTATATCCTACAATGAGCAGTTCTTC	CASSALSGISYNEQFF
once	TRBV27	19	TRBJ2-2	NA	TGTGCCAGCAGTTCCCCCGGGTGGAGTGCGACGCGGAACACCGGGGAGCTGTTTTTT	CASSSPGWSATRNTGELFF
NA	TRBV4-3	14	TRBJ1-4	TRBD1	TGCGCCAGCAGCCAAGAGACAGGGGGTGAAAAACTGTTTTTT	CASSQETGGEKLFF
NA	TRBV10-3	15	TRBJ1-2	NA	TGTGCCATCAGTGAGAACCACAGGGCTGACTATGGCTACACCTTC	CAISENHRADYGYTF
NA	TRBV25-1	13	TRBJ1-2	NA	TGTGCCAGCAGTGAATACCGGGGGTATGGCTACACCTTC	CASSEYRGYGYTF
NA	TRBV29-1	15	TRBJ1-2	NA	TGCAGCGTTGGGTCACCCATCCTGAGGGACTATGGCTACACCTTC	CSVGSPILRDYGYTF
NA	TRBV6-5	15	TRBJ2-3	NA	TGTGCCAGCAGTTACTCGTGGACAGGCACAGATACGCAGTATTTT	CASSYSWTGTDTQYF
NA	TRBV28	13	TRBJ2-5	NA	TGTGCCAGCAGTTCCTTCCACCAAGAGACCCAGTACTTC	CASSSFHQETQYF
NA	TRBV6-6	13	TRBJ1-4	NA	TGTGCCAGCAGTTACTCGAAAGATGGTCAGGTGTTTTTT	CASSYSKDGQVFF
NA	TRBV18	15	TRBJ2-7	NA	TGTGCCAGCTCACCACGTCAGGGCGAAACCTACGAGCAGTACTTC	CASSPRQGETYEQYF
NA	TRBV27	14	TRBJ2-3	TRBD1	TGTGCCAGCAGCCGGGACAGGGGAACAGATACGCAGTATTTT	CASSRDRGTDTQYF
NA	TRBV5-1	18	TRBJ2-3	TRBD2	TGCGCCAGCAGCTTGGGGCCATCACTAGCGGGGGGCGGAGATACGCAGTATTTT	CASSLGPSLAGGGDTQYF
NA	TRBV19	15	TRBJ2-2	TRBD1	TGTGCCACCAACTCACAGGGGGTGAACACCGGGGAGCTGTTTTTT	CATNSQGVNTGELFF
NA	TRBV29-1	15	TRBJ1-1	NA	TGCAGCGTTGCGGAAGGGGGTCTGGGGGACACTGAAGCTTTCTTT	CSVAEGGLGDTEAFF
NA	TRBV4-3	15	TRBJ1-2	NA	TGCGCCAGCAGCCAAGATAACAGGGAAAACTATGGCTACACCTTC	CASSQDNRENYGYTF